This TCR beta chain was documented in a study of Graves' ophthalmopathy and Graves' hyperthyroidism. Only a few counts were recorded for this clonotype. Its target is unknown. Study observations and caveats: Most thyroid-expanded clonotypes exceeding 0.001 frequency were also found in blood.

Other autoimmune diseases, uncontrolled infections, pregnancy or lactation ruled patients out of participation. Using RNA transcripts, the TCR beta CDR3 regions were amplified. First-round RT-PCR employed HTBI primers, with a second-round multiplex PCR after it. MiXCR, run by TCRdb on the multiplex PCR reads, gives a single entry per CDR3 protein. Of approximately 1.2 million distinct CDR3 sequences listed, about 38% are singletons. Germline V lookup: CDR1 SGHDN, CDR2 FVKESK. This CDR3 has 13 residues. Trimming stripped 6 bases from V and 7 bases from J, with 10 bases between. Sequenced sample: peripheral blood or thyroid tissue (not recorded which). The clonotype was recovered from an adult man with Graves' hyperthyroidism. The chain carries TRBV14 and TRBJ1-6; D is unclear. The CDR3 nucleotides read TGTGCCAGCAGAAGACAAGTGAATTCACCCCTCCACTTT. As protein: CASRRQVNSPLHF.